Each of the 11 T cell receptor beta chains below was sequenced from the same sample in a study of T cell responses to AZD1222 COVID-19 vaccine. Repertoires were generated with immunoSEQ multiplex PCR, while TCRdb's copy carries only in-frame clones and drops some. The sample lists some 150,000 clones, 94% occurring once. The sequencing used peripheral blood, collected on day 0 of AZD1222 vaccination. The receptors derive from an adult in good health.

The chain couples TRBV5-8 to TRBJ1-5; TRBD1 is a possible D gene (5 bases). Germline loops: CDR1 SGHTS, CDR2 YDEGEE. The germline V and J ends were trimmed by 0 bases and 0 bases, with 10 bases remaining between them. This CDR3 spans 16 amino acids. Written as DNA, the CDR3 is TGTGCCAGCAGCTTGGTCGCAGGGTTTAGCAATCAGCCCCAGCATTTT. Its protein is CASSLVAGFSNQPQHF. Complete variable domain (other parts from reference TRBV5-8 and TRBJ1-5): EAGVTQSPTHLIKTRGQQATLRCSPISGHTSVYWYQQALGLGLQFLLWYDEGEERNRGNFPPRFSGRQFPNYSSELNVNALELEDSALYLCASSLVAGFSNQPQHFGDGTRLSIL.

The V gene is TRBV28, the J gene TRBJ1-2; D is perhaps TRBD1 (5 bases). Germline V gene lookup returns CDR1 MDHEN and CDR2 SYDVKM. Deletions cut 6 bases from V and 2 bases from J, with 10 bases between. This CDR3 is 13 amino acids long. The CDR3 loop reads CASRPGGNYGYTF. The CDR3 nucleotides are TGTGCCAGCAGACCCGGGGGAAACTATGGCTACACCTTC.

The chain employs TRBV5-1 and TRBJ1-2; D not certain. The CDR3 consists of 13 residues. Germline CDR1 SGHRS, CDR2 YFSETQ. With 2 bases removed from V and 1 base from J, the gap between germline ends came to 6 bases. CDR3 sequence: CASSFKVNYGYTF. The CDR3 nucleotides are TGCGCCAGCAGCTTTAAGGTTAACTATGGCTACACCTTC.

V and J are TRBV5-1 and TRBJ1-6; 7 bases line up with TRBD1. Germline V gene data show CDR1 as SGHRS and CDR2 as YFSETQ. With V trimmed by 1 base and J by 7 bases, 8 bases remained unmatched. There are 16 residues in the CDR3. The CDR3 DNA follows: TGCGCCAGCAGCTTGCGTTCAGGGGGTGGAAATTCACCCCTCCACTTT. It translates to CASSLRSGGGNSPLHF.

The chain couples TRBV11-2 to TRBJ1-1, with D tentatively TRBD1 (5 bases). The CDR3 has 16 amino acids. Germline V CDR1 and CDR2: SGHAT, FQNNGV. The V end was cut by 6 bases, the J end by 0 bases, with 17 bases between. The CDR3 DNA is TGTGCCAGCAGTAGAAGACAGATTCTAATGAACACTGAAGCTTTCTTT. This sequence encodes CASSRRQILMNTEAFF.

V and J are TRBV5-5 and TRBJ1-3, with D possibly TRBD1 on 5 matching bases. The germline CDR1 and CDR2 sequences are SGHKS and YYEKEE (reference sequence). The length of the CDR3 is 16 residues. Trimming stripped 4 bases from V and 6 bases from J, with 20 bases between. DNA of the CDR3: TGTGCCAGCAGCCCGAGGCCCGGGACCTCGGAAAACACCATATATTTT. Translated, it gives CASSPRPGTSENTIYF. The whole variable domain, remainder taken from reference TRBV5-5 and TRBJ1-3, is DAGVTQSPTHLIKTRGQQVTLRCSPISGHKSVSWYQQVLGQGPQFIFQYYEKEERGRGNFPDRFSARQFPNYSSELNVNALLLGDSALYLCASSPRPGTSENTIYFGEGSWLTVV.

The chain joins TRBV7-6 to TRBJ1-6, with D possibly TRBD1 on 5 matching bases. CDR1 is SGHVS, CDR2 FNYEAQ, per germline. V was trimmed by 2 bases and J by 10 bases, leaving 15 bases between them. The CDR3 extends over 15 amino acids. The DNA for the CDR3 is TGTGCCAGCAGCTTAAGCGGAGGGGAAGGCTCACCCCTCCACTTT. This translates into CASSLSGGEGSPLHF.

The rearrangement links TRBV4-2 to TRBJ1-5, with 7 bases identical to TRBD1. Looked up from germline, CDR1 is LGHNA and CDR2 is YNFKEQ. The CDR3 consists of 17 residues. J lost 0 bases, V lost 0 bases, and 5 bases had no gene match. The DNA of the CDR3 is TGTGCCAGCAGCCAAGATGACCAGGGGGTTAGCAATCAGCCCCAGCATTTT. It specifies CASSQDDQGVSNQPQHF.

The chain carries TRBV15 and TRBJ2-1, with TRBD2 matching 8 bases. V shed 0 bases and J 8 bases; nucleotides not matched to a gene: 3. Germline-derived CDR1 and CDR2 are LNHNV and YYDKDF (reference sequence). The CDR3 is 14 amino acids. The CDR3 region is CATSRDRGLDEQFF. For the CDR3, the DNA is TGTGCCACCAGCAGAGATCGGGGACTAGATGAGCAGTTCTTC.

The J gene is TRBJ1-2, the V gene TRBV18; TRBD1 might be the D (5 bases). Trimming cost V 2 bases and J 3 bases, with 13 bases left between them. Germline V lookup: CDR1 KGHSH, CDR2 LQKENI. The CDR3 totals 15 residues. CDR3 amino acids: CASSPSGDFDYGYTF. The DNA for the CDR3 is TGTGCCAGCTCACCATCGGGGGATTTTGACTATGGCTACACCTTC.

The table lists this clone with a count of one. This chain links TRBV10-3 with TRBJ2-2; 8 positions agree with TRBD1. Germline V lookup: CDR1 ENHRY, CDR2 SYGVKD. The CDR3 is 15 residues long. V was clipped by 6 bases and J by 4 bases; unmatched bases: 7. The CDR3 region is CAIREGQGRTGELFF. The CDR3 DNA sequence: TGTGCCATCAGAGAAGGACAGGGTCGCACCGGGGAGCTGTTTTTT.